These T cell receptor beta chains were read from a single sample in a study of shared clonotypes between healthy human individuals. Profiled with immunoSEQ multiplex PCR; TCRdb holds only in-frame clones, not every one. The repertoire consists of around 580,000 clones, with 95% to 98% occurring once and the leading ten covering 0.3%. The sample comprised naive CD8+ T cells sorted from blood. Every receptor here comes from a man in his thirties or forties in good health. Both conserved end residues are part of each CDR3. The D gene is left open where the match is weak. Clone sizes are given selectively: once, few, many, or a class where the clone is expanded.

D: NA; size: NA; J: TRBJ2-7; V: TRBV15; CDR3: CATSPRSSYEQYF; DNA: TGTGCCACCAGCCCCAGAAGCTCCTACGAGCAGTACTTC
D: TRBD2; size: NA; J: TRBJ2-1; V: TRBV7-2; CDR3: CASSWTSGLTTYNEQFF; DNA: TGTGCCAGCAGCTGGACTAGCGGACTTACAACCTACAATGAGCAGTTCTTC
D: NA; size: NA; J: TRBJ2-1; V: TRBV11-3; CDR3: CASSSLTGRDEQFF; DNA: TGTGCCAGCAGCTCATTAACAGGGAGGGATGAGCAGTTCTTC
D: TRBD1; size: once; J: TRBJ2-1; V: TRBV6-5; CDR3: CASSYGTGGYEQFF; DNA: TGTGCCAGCAGTTACGGGACAGGGGGTTATGAGCAGTTCTTC
D: TRBD1; size: NA; J: TRBJ2-2; V: TRBV10-3; CDR3: CAISEFGGQAGTGELFF; DNA: TGTGCCATCAGTGAGTTTGGGGGACAGGCGGGCACCGGGGAGCTGTTTTTT
D: NA; size: NA; J: TRBJ2-7; V: TRBV5-4; CDR3: CASSGADNTYEQYF; DNA: TGTGCCAGCAGCGGGGCGGACAATACCTACGAGCAGTACTTC
D: NA; size: NA; J: TRBJ2-1; V: TRBV28; CDR3: CASSLLGVTYNEQFF; DNA: TGTGCCAGCAGTTTATTGGGCGTTACCTACAATGAGCAGTTCTTC
D: NA; size: NA; J: TRBJ2-3; V: TRBV10-1; CDR3: CASSESARLTDTQYF; DNA: TGCGCCAGCAGTGAGAGTGCGCGCCTCACAGATACGCAGTATTTT
D: NA; size: NA; J: TRBJ2-1; V: TRBV7-9; CDR3: CASSLAQAVPYNEQFF; DNA: TGTGCCAGCAGCTTAGCACAGGCTGTCCCGTACAATGAGCAGTTCTTC
D: TRBD1; size: NA; J: TRBJ2-7; V: TRBV5-4; CDR3: CASTGEGQGFGEQYF; DNA: TGTGCCAGCACTGGGGAGGGACAGGGATTCGGGGAGCAGTACTTC
D: TRBD2; size: NA; J: TRBJ2-2; V: TRBV5-1; CDR3: CASTNLAGGNTGELFF; DNA: TGCGCCAGCACCAATCTAGCGGGAGGGAACACCGGGGAGCTGTTTTTT
D: NA; size: NA; J: TRBJ2-5; V: TRBV29-1; CDR3: CSVVAETQYF; DNA: TGCAGCGTTGTTGCGGAGACCCAGTACTTC
D: TRBD1; size: NA; J: TRBJ2-1; V: TRBV25-1; CDR3: CASSVGTGGMDEQFF; DNA: TGTGCCAGCAGTGTAGGGACAGGGGGCATGGATGAGCAGTTCTTC
D: TRBD1; size: NA; J: TRBJ1-4; V: TRBV6-5; CDR3: CASSVTGTPNEKLFF; DNA: TGTGCCAGCAGTGTGACAGGGACACCAAATGAAAAACTGTTTTTT
D: TRBD2; size: once; J: TRBJ2-3; V: TRBV9; CDR3: CASSVGLAVTDTQYF; DNA: TGTGCCAGCAGCGTAGGGCTAGCGGTCACAGATACGCAGTATTTT
D: NA; size: NA; J: TRBJ2-3; V: TRBV4-2; CDR3: CASSQIEYTDTQYF; DNA: TGTGCCAGCAGCCAGATAGAGTACACAGATACGCAGTATTTT
D: NA; size: NA; J: TRBJ2-2; V: TRBV4-1; CDR3: CASRGGRGNPGELFF; DNA: TGCGCCAGCCGAGGAGGCAGGGGAAACCCCGGGGAGCTGTTTTTT
D: NA; size: NA; J: TRBJ2-1; V: TRBV29-1; CDR3: CSGLDTPYNEQFF; DNA: TGCAGCGGTCTGGACACTCCCTACAATGAGCAGTTCTTC
D: NA; size: NA; J: TRBJ1-1; V: TRBV5-1; CDR3: CASSPGDGEAFF; DNA: TGCGCCAGCAGCCCGGGGGACGGTGAAGCTTTCTTT
D: TRBD2; size: NA; J: TRBJ2-7; V: TRBV7-9; CDR3: CASRSGVEQYF; DNA: TGTGCCAGCAGGAGCGGGGTCGAGCAGTACTTC
D: NA; size: NA; J: TRBJ1-2; V: TRBV9; CDR3: CASSSESGYTF; DNA: TGTGCCAGCAGCTCCGAGTCGGGCTACACCTTC
D: TRBD2; size: NA; J: TRBJ2-1; V: TRBV7-9; CDR3: CASSTRTSGSHNEQFF; DNA: TGTGCCAGCAGCACTAGGACTAGCGGGAGCCACAATGAGCAGTTCTTC
D: TRBD1; size: NA; J: TRBJ1-1; V: TRBV30; CDR3: CAWRSDRPEAFF; DNA: TGTGCCTGGAGGTCGGACAGGCCCGAAGCTTTCTTT
D: NA; size: NA; J: TRBJ2-2; V: TRBV13; CDR3: CASSSSGTNTGELFF; DNA: TGTGCCAGCAGCTCCTCCGGGACAAACACCGGGGAGCTGTTTTTT
D: TRBD2; size: NA; J: TRBJ2-1; V: TRBV19; CDR3: CASSMGASGPYNEQFF; DNA: TGTGCCAGTAGTATGGGAGCTAGCGGACCTTACAATGAGCAGTTCTTC
D: TRBD1; size: NA; J: TRBJ2-1; V: TRBV27; CDR3: CASHNRQGSTYNEQFF; DNA: TGTGCCAGCCACAACAGACAGGGGTCGACCTACAATGAGCAGTTCTTC
D: NA; size: NA; J: TRBJ2-7; V: TRBV28; CDR3: CASSFASYEQYF; DNA: TGTGCCAGCAGTTTTGCCTCCTACGAGCAGTACTTC
D: NA; size: once; J: TRBJ1-1; V: TRBV11-2; CDR3: CASSLPGYTEAFF; DNA: TGTGCCAGCAGCTTACCAGGGTACACTGAAGCTTTCTTT
D: NA; size: NA; J: TRBJ2-2; V: TRBV4-1; CDR3: CASSQEGGRTGELFF; DNA: TGCGCCAGCAGCCAAGAGGGGGGTAGGACCGGGGAGCTGTTTTTT
D: TRBD2; size: once; J: TRBJ2-2; V: TRBV7-9; CDR3: CASSSPSGSGTGELFF; DNA: TGTGCCAGCAGCTCCCCTAGCGGGAGCGGGACCGGGGAGCTGTTTTTT
D: NA; size: NA; J: TRBJ2-7; V: TRBV9; CDR3: CASSYNGYEQYF; DNA: TGTGCCAGCAGCTATAACGGTTACGAGCAGTACTTC
D: NA; size: NA; J: TRBJ2-2; V: TRBV5-4; CDR3: CASSLVGGSTGELFF; DNA: TGTGCCAGCAGCTTGGTGGGGGGAAGCACCGGGGAGCTGTTTTTT
D: NA; size: NA; J: TRBJ2-5; V: TRBV7-9; CDR3: CASRSAGPGKQTQYF; DNA: TGTGCCAGCAGATCGGCGGGCCCAGGGAAACAGACCCAGTACTTC
D: TRBD2; size: NA; J: TRBJ2-3; V: TRBV7-6; CDR3: CASSPTGTQGLAGTDTQYF; DNA: TGTGCCAGCAGCCCGACCGGGACCCAGGGACTAGCGGGCACAGATACGCAGTATTTT
D: NA; size: NA; J: TRBJ2-1; V: TRBV4-1; CDR3: CASSQDGGSPLDEQFF; DNA: TGCGCCAGCAGCCAAGACGGCGGGTCACCTTTGGATGAGCAGTTCTTC
D: NA; size: NA; J: TRBJ2-1; V: TRBV11-3; CDR3: CASSLVGENEQFF; DNA: TGTGCCAGCAGCTTAGTGGGAGAGAATGAGCAGTTCTTC
D: NA; size: NA; J: TRBJ1-3; V: TRBV7-6; CDR3: CASSLFGSANTIYF; DNA: TGTGCCAGCAGCTTATTCGGGTCAGCAAACACCATATATTTT
D: NA; size: NA; J: TRBJ2-3; V: TRBV10-3; CDR3: CAISDSPTDTQYF; DNA: TGTGCCATCAGTGATTCCCCCACAGATACGCAGTATTTT
D: NA; size: NA; J: TRBJ2-1; V: TRBV30; CDR3: CAWSQGWNEQFF; DNA: TGTGCCTGGAGTCAGGGATGGAATGAGCAGTTCTTC
D: NA; size: NA; J: TRBJ1-1; V: TRBV5-1; CDR3: CASSFWEGREAFF; DNA: TGCGCCAGCAGCTTTTGGGAGGGAAGGGAAGCTTTCTTT
D: TRBD1; size: NA; J: TRBJ1-3; V: TRBV18; CDR3: CASSPGTAGNTIYF; DNA: TGTGCCAGCTCCCCCGGGACAGCGGGAAACACCATATATTTT
D: TRBD1; size: NA; J: TRBJ1-1; V: TRBV5-1; CDR3: CASSNDRVTEAFF; DNA: TGCGCCAGCAGTAACGACAGGGTCACTGAAGCTTTCTTT
D: TRBD1; size: NA; J: TRBJ1-4; V: TRBV28; CDR3: CASSGDSATNEKLFF; DNA: TGTGCCAGCAGTGGGGACAGCGCAACTAATGAAAAACTGTTTTTT
D: NA; size: NA; J: TRBJ2-7; V: TRBV7-9; CDR3: CASSRASSPYEQYF; DNA: TGTGCCAGCAGCCGGGCGTCGTCCCCCTACGAGCAGTACTTC
D: NA; size: NA; J: TRBJ2-1; V: TRBV21-1; CDR3: CASSKGIRGLAGGYNEQFF; DNA: TGTGCCAGCAGCAAGGGGATTCGTGGACTAGCGGGAGGGTACAATGAGCAGTTCTTC
D: NA; size: NA; J: TRBJ1-3; V: TRBV5-4; CDR3: CASSSGDLNTIYF; DNA: TGTGCCAGCAGCTCGGGAGATCTAAACACCATATATTTT
D: NA; size: NA; J: TRBJ1-3; V: TRBV4-2; CDR3: CASSPSVGSGNTIYF; DNA: TGTGCCAGCAGCCCCTCGGTTGGCTCTGGAAACACCATATATTTT
D: NA; size: NA; J: TRBJ2-7; V: TRBV5-1; CDR3: CASSFGTSYEQYF; DNA: TGCGCCAGCAGCTTTGGCACCTCCTACGAGCAGTACTTC